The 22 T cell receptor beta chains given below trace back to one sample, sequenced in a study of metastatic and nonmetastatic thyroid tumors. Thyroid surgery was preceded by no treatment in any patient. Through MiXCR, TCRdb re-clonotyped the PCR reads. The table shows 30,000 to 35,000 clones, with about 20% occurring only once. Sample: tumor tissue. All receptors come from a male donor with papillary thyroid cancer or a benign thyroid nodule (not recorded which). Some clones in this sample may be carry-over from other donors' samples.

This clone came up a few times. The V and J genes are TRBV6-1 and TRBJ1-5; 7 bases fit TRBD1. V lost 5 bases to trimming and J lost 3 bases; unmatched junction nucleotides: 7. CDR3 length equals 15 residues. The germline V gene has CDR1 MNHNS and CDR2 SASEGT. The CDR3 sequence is CASSLNRGPNQPQHF. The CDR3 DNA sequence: TGTGCCAGCAGTTTAAACAGGGGACCCAATCAGCCCCAGCATTTT.

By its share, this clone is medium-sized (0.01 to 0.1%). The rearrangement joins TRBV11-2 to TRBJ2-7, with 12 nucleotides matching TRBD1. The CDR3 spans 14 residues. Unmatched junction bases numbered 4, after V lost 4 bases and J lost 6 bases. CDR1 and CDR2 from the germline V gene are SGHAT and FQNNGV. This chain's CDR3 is CASSSGTGGGEQYF. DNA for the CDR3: TGTGCCAGCAGCTCTGGGACAGGGGGCGGCGAGCAGTACTTC.

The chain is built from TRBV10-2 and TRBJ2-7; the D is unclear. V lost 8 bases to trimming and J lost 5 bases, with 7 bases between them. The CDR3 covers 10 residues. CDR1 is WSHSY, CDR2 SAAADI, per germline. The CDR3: CASGWDEQYF. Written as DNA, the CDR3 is TGCGCCAGCGGCTGGGACGAGCAGTACTTC.

The CDR3: CSARGLDLGAFRHRNYGYTF. CDR3 nucleotide sequence: TGCAGTGCTAGAGGCCTGGATTTAGGGGCCTTTCGACATCGCAACTATGGCTACACCTTC. The chain has TRBV20-1 and TRBJ1-2; a possible D gene is TRBD1 (5 bases). The CDR3 has 20 residues. Deletions cut 1 base from V and 2 bases from J, with 29 bases between. Looked up from germline, CDR1 is DFQATT and CDR2 is SNEGSKA (reference sequence).

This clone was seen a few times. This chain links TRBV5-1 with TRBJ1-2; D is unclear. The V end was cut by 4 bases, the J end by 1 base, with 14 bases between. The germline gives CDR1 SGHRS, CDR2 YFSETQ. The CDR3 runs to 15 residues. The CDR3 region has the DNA TGCGCCAGCAGCACCCTTAAGCCCAATAACTATGGCTACACCTTC. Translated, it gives CASSTLKPNNYGYTF.

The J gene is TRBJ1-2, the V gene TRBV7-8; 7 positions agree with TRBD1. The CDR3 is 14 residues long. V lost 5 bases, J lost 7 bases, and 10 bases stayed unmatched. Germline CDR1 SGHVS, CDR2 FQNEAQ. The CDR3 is CASSTPDRSFGYTF. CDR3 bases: TGTGCCAGCAGCACCCCGGACAGGAGTTTTGGCTACACCTTC. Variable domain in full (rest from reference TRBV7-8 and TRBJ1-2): GAGVSQSPRYKVAKRGQDVALRCDPISGHVSLFWYQQALGQGPEFLTYFQNEAQLDKSGLPSDRFFAERPEGSVSTLKIQRTQQEDSAVYLCASSTPDRSFGYTFGSGTRLTVV.

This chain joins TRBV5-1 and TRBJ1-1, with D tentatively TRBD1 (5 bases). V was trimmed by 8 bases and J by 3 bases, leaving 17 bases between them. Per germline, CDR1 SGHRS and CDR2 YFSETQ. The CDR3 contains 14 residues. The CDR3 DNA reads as TGCGCCAGGAGGGGATCTGAGGGGTACACTGAAGCTTTCTTT. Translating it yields CARRGSEGYTEAFF.

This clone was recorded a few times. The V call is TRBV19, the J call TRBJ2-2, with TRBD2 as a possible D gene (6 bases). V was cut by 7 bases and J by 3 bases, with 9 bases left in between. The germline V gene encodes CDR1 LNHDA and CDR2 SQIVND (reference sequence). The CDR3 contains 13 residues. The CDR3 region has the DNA TGTGCCAGTAACCGCGGGGACACCGGGGAGCTGTTTTTT. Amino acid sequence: CASNRGDTGELFF.

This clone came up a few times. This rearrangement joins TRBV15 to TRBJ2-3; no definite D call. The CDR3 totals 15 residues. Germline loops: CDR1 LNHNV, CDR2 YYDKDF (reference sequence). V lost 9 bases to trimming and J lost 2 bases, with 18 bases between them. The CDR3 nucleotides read TGTGCCACAAGAAGAGGAGTCGACTCCACAGATACGCAGTATTTT. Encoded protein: CATRRGVDSTDTQYF.

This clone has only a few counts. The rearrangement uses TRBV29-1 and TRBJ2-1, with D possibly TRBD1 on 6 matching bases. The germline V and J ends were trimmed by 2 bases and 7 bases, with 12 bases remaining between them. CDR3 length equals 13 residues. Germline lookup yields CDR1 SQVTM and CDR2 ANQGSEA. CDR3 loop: CSVESGAGNEQFF. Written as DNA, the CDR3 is TGCAGCGTTGAATCAGGGGCAGGGAATGAGCAGTTCTTC.

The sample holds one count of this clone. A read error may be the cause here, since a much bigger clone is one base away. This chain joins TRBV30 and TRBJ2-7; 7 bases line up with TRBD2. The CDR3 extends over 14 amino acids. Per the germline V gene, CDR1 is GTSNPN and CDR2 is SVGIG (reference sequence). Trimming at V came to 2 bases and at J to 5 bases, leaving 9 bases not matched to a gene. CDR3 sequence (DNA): TGTGCCTGGAGTTGGGGGGGGACTCTCCACGAGCAGTACTTC. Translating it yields CAWSWGGTLHEQYF.

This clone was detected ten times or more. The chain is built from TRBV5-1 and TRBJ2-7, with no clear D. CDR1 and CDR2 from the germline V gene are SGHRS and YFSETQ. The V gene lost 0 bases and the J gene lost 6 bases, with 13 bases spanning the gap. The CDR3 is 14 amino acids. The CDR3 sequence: CASSLAGPSLEQYF. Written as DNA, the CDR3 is TGCGCCAGCAGCTTGGCCGGGCCTTCTCTCGAGCAGTACTTC.

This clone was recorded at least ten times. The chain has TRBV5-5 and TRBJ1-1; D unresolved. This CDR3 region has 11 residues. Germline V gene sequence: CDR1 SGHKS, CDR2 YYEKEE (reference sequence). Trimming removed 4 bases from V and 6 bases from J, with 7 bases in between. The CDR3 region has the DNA TGTGCCAGCAGCGCTAGCGCTGAAGCTTTCTTT. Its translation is CASSASAEAFF.

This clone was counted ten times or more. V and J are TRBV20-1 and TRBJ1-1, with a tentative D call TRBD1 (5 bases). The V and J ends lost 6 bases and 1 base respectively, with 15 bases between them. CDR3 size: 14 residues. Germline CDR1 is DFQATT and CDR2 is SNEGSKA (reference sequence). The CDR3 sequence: CSAPWAGGNTEAFF. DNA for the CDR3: TGCAGTGCCCCATGGGCCGGGGGGAACACTGAAGCTTTCTTT.

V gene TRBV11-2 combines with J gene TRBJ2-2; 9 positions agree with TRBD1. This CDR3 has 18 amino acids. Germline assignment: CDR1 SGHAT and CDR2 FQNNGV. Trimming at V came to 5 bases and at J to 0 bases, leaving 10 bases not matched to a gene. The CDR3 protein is CASSKTPGQGTNTGELFF. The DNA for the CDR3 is TGTGCCAGCAGCAAGACGCCGGGACAGGGTACGAACACCGGGGAGCTGTTTTTT.

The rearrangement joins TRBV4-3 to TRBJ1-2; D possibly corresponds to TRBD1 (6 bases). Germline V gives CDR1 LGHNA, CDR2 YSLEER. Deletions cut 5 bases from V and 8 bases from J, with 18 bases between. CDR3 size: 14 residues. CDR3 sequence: CASSYGVTGAGYTF. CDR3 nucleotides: TGCGCCAGCAGCTATGGTGTGACGGGGGCGGGCTACACCTTC.

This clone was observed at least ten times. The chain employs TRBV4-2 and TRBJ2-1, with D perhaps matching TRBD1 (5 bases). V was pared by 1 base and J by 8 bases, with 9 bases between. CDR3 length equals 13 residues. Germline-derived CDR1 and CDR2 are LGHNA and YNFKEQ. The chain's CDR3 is CASSQGQWHEQFF. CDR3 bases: TGTGCCAGCAGCCAAGGACAGTGGCATGAGCAGTTCTTC.

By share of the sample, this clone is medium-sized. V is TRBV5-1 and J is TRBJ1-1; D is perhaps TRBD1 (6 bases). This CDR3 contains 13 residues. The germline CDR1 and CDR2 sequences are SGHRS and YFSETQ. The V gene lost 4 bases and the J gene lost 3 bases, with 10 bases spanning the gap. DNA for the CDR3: TGCGCCAGCAGCGGAACAGGGCACACTGAAGCTTTCTTT. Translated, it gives CASSGTGHTEAFF.

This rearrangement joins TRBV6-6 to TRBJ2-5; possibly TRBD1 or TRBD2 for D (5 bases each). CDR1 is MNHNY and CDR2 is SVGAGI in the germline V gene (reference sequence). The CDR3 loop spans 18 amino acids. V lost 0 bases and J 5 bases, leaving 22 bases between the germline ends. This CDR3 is CASSYSGGRSTVRETQYF. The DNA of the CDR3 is TGTGCCAGCAGTTACTCTGGGGGTCGGAGCACCGTACGTGAGACCCAGTACTTC.

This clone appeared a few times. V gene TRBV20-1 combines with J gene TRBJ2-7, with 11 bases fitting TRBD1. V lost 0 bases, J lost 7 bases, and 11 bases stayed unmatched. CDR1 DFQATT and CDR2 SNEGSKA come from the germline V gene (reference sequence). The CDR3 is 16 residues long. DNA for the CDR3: TGCAGTGCTAGAGATCCTCTCGGACAGGGGGCGGGGGAGCAGTACTTC. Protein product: CSARDPLGQGAGEQYF.

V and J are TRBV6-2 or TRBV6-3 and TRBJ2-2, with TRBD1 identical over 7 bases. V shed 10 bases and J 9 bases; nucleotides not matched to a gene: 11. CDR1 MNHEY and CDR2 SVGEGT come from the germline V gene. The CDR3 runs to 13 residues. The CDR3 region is CAIRGLEERELFF. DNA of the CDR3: TGTGCCATCAGGGGGTTGGAAGAAAGGGAGCTGTTTTTT.

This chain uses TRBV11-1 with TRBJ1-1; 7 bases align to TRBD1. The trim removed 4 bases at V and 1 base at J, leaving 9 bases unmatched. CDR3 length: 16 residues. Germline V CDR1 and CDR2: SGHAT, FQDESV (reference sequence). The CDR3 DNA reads TGTGCCAGCAGCTCCCGAGTCAGGGGGGGGAACACTGAAGCTTTCTTT. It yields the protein CASSSRVRGGNTEAFF.